This T cell receptor beta chain was captured by sequencing in a study of OX40 agonist ivuxolimab in advanced cancers. Study at large: Hepatocellular carcinoma, melanoma, renal cell or head and neck cancer was diagnosed in the dose-escalation patients.

The V gene's germline CDR1 is LNHDA and CDR2 SQIVND (reference sequence). V was trimmed by 3 bases and J by 3 bases, leaving 20 bases between them. This CDR3 has 17 amino acids. Clones were read by immunoSEQ multiplex PCR, and TCRdb kept only the in-frame ones, dropping some. The sample carries roughly 57,000 clones, 80% to 90% recorded once. Material: CD4+ or CD8+ T cells sorted from blood, obtained in a trial of the OX40 agonist ivuxolimab. The receptor comes from an adult with an advanced solid tumor such as melanoma, head and neck, liver or kidney cancer. The chain is built from TRBV19 and TRBJ1-1; D unresolved. For the CDR3, the DNA is TGTGCCAGTAGTATGGCCCTCGGGAGGGCGGTTCACACTGAAGCTTTCTTT. The encoded protein is CASSMALGRAVHTEAFF. Combining the CDR3 with reference TRBV19 and TRBJ1-1 gives the whole variable domain DGGITQSPKYLFRKEGQNVTLSCEQNLNHDAMYWYRQDPGQGLRLIYYSQIVNDFQKGDIAEGYSVSREKKESFPLTVTSAQKNPTAFYLCASSMALGRAVHTEAFFGQGTRLTVV.